This TCR beta chain was recovered during a study of OX40 agonist ivuxolimab in advanced cancers. About the research overall: The patients got ivuxolimab, which is an agonistic anti-OX40 (CD134) antibody. Patients received intravenous ivuxolimab every 2 weeks at 0.01 to 10 mg/kg.

On this clone: Its antigen is not identified.

Regarding the study as a whole: The specificity for antigen of the expanded peripheral T cells was not determined.

The table came from immunoSEQ multiplex PCR; TCRdb's copy has only in-frame clones and leaves some out. The sample holds about 52,000 clones, 80% to 90% seen once. Per germline, CDR1 MNHEY and CDR2 SVGAGI. The CDR3 loop spans 13 amino acids. V was clipped by 6 bases and J by 4 bases, with 10 bases between them. Collection of blood occurred at baseline, at cycle 4 day 1, and at cycle 7 day 1. The chain links TRBV6-5 to TRBJ2-1, with D perhaps TRBD1 (5 bases). The source material was CD4+ or CD8+ T cells sorted from blood, sampled in a trial of the OX40 agonist ivuxolimab. This sequence was found in an adult with an advanced solid tumor such as melanoma, head and neck, liver or kidney cancer. This chain's CDR3 is CASRPDKYNEQFF. The CDR3 DNA reads as TGTGCCAGCAGACCGGACAAATACAATGAGCAGTTCTTC.